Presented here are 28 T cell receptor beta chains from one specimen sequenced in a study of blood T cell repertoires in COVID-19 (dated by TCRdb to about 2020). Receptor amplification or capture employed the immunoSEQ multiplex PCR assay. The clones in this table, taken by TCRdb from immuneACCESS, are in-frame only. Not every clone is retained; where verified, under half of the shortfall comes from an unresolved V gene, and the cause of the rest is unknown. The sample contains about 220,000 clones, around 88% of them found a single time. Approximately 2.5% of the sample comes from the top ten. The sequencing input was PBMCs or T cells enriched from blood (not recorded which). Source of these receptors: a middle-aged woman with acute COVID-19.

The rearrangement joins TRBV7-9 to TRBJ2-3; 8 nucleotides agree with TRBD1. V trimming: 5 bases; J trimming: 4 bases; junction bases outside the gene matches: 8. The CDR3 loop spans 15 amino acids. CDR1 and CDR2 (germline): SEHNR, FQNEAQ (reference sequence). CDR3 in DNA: TGTGCCAGCAGCACTCCCAGGGGGCGAGCAGATACGCAGTATTTT. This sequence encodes CASSTPRGRADTQYF. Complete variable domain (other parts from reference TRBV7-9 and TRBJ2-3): DTGVSQNPRHKITKRGQNVTFRCDPISEHNRLYWYRQTLGQGPEFLTYFQNEAQLEKSRLLSDRFSAERPKGSFSTLEIQRTEQGDSAMYLCASSTPRGRADTQYFGPGTRLTVL.

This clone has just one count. The CDR3 nucleotides are TGTGCCCGTGGACAGGGGAATGAAAAACTGTTTTTT. Translation: CARGQGNEKLFF. V is TRBV30 and J is TRBJ1-4; 9 bases line up with TRBD1. This CDR3 has 12 amino acids. Germline CDR1 and CDR2: GTSNPN and SVGIG (reference sequence). V lost 8 bases to trimming and J lost 5 bases; unmatched junction nucleotides: 3.

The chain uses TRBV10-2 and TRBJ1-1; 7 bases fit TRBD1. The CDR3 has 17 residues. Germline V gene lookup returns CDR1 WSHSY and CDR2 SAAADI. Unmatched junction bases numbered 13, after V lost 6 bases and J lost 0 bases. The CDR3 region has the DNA TGCGCCAGCAGAGAACCCATCAAGACAGGGTTGAACACTGAAGCTTTCTTT. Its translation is CASREPIKTGLNTEAFF.

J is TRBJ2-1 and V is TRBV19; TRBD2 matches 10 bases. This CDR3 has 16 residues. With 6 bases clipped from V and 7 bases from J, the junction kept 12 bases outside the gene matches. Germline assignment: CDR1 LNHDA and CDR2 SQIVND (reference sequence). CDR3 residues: CASSPPQLAGVNEQFF. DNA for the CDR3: TGTGCCAGTAGCCCGCCGCAGCTAGCGGGAGTGAATGAGCAGTTCTTC.

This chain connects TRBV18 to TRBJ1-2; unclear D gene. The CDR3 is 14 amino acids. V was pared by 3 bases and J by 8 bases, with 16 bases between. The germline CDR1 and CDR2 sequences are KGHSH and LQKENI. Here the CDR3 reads CASSPDGLVDGYTF. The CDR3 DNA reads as TGTGCCAGCTCACCCGACGGACTGGTCGACGGCTACACCTTC.

The CDR3 DNA reads TGTGCCAGCAGCGAGCCCCGGGGACGGGGGGCTAACTATGGCTACACCTTC. It specifies CASSEPRGRGANYGYTF. The chain uses TRBV5-4 and TRBJ1-2; a possible D gene is TRBD1 (5 bases). The CDR3 extends over 17 amino acids. Trimming took off 4 bases at V and 0 bases at J, with 19 bases between the two ends. The germline CDR1 and CDR2 sequences are SGHNT and YYREEE (reference sequence).

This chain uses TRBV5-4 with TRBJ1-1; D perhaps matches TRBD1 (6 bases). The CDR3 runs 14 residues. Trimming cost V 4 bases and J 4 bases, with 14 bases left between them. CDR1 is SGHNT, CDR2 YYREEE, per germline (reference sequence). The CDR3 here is CASSVDLQGTEAFF. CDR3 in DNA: TGTGCCAGCAGCGTCGACTTACAGGGCACTGAAGCTTTCTTT.

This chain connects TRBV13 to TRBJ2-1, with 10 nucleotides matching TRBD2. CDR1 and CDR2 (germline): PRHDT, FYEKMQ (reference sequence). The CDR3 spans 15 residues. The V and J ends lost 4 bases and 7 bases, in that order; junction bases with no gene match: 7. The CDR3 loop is CASSSSGRAANEQFF. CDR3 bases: TGTGCCAGCAGCTCAAGCGGGAGGGCCGCGAATGAGCAGTTCTTC.

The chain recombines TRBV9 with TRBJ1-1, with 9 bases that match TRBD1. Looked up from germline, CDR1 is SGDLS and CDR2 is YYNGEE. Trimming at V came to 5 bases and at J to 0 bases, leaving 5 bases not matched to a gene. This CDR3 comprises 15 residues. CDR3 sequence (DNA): TGTGCCAGCAGGGCACACAGGGGGCTGAACACTGAAGCTTTCTTT. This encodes CASRAHRGLNTEAFF.

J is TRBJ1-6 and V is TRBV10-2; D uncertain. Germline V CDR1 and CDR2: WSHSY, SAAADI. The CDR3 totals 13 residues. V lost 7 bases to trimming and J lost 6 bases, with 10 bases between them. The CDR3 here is CASMIQINSPLHF. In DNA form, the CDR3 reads TGCGCCAGCATGATACAGATTAATTCACCCCTCCACTTT.

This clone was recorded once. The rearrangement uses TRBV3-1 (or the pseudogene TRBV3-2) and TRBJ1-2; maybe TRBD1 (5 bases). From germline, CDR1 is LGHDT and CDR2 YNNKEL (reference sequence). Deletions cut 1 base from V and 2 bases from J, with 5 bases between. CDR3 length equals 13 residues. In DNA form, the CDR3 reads TGTGCCAGCAGCCAAGGACAGAACTATGGCTACACCTTC. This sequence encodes CASSQGQNYGYTF.

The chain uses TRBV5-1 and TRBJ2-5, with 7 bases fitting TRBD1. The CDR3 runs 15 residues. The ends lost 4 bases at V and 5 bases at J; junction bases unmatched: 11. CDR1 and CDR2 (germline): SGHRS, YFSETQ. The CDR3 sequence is CASSEPGQSTETQYF. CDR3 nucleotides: TGCGCCAGCAGCGAACCGGGACAGAGTACCGAGACCCAGTACTTC.

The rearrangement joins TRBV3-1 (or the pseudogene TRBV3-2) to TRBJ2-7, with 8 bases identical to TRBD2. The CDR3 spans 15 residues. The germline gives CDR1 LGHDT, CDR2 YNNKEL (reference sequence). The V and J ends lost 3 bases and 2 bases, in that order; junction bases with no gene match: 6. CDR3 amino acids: CASSQGSGGAYEQYF. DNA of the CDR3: TGTGCCAGCAGCCAGGGCAGCGGGGGCGCCTACGAGCAGTACTTC.

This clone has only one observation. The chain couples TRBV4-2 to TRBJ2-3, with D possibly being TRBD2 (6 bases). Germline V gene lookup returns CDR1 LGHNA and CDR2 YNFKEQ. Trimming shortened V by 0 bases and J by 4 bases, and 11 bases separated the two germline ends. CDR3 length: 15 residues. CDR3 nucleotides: TGTGCCAGCAGCCAAGAAGAACTAGCCTCAGATACGCAGTATTTT. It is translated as CASSQEELASDTQYF.

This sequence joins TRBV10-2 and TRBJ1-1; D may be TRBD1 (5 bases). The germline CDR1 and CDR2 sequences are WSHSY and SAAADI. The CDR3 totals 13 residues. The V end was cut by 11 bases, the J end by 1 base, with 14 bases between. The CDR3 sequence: CAGRDVGNTEAFF. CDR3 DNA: TGCGCCGGGAGGGACGTCGGGAACACTGAAGCTTTCTTT.

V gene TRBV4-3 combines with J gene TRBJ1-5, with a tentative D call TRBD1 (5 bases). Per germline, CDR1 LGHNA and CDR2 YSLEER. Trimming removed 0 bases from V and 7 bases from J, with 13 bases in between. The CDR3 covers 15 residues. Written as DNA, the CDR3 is TGCGCCAGCAGCCAAGATCATGGGGGGGAACAGCCCCAGCATTTT. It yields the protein CASSQDHGGEQPQHF.

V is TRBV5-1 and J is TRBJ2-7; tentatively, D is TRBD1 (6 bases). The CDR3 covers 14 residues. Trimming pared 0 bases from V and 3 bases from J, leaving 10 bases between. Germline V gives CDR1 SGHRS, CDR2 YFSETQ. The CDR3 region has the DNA TGCGCCAGCAGCTTGGCCGGGACACTCTACGAGCAGTACTTC. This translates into CASSLAGTLYEQYF.

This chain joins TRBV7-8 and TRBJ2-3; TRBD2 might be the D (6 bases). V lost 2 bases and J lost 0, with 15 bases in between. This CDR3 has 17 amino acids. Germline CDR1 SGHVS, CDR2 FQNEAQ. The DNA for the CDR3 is TGTGCCAGCAGCTTATCGGGGGACCGAGCTAGCACAGATACGCAGTATTTT. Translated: CASSLSGDRASTDTQYF.

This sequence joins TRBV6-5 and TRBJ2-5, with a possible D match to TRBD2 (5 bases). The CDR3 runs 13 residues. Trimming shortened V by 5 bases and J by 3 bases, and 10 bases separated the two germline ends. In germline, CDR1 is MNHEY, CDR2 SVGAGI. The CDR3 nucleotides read TGTGCCAGCAGTATGACGGGGAAAGAGACCCAGTACTTC. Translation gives CASSMTGKETQYF.

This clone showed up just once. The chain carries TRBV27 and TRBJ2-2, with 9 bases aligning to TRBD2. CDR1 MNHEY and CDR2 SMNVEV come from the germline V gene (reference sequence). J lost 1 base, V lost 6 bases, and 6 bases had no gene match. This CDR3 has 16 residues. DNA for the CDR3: TGTGCCAGCAGGCGGGGGGGACAGCAGAACACCGGGGAGCTGTTTTTT. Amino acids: CASRRGGQQNTGELFF.

The CDR3 sequence is CASSFTGGTFEQYF. The CDR3 nucleotides are TGTGCCAGCAGCTTTACCGGGGGGACCTTCGAGCAGTACTTC. This chain connects TRBV7-9 to TRBJ2-7, with TRBD2 matching 7 bases. CDR3 size: 14 residues. CDR1 SEHNR and CDR2 FQNEAQ come from the germline V gene (reference sequence). Unmatched junction bases numbered 8, after V lost 3 bases and J lost 6 bases.

CDR3 sequence reads: CASSLTGEKLFF. The CDR3 DNA is TGTGCCAGCAGTTTAACGGGTGAAAAACTGTTTTTT. V and J are TRBV12-3 or TRBV12-4 and TRBJ1-4; D ambiguous. Trimming shortened V by 2 bases and J by 7 bases, and 5 bases separated the two germline ends. This CDR3 spans 12 amino acids.

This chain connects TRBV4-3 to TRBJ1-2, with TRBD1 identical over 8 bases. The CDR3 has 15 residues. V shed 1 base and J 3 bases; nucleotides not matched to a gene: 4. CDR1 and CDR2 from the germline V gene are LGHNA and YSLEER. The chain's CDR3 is CASSQGQGYDYGYTF. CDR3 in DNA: TGCGCCAGCAGCCAAGGACAGGGGTACGACTATGGCTACACCTTC.

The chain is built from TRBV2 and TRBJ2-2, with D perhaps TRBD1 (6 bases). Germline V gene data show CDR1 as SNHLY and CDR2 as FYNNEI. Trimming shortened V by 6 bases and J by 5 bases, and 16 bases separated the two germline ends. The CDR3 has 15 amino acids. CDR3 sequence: CASSGPQGGTGELFF. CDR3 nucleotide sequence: TGTGCCAGCAGCGGGCCACAGGGTGGGACCGGGGAGCTGTTTTTT.

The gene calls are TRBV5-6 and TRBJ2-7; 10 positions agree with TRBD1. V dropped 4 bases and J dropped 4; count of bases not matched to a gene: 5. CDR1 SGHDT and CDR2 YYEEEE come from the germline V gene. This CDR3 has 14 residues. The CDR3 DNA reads TGTGCCAGCAGCGTGGGACAGGGGAGATACGAGCAGTACTTC. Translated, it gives CASSVGQGRYEQYF.

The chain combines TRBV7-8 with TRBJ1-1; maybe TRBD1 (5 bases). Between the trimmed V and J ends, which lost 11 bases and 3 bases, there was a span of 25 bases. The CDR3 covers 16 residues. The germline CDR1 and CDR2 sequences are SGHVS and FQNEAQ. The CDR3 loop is CAGGSAGVLGDTEAFF. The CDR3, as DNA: TGTGCCGGAGGGTCGGCTGGGGTATTGGGGGACACTGAAGCTTTCTTT.

The CDR3 protein is CASSSTASYGYTF. Written as DNA, the CDR3 is TGCGCCAGCAGCTCTACAGCTTCCTATGGCTACACCTTC. This rearrangement joins TRBV5-1 to TRBJ1-2; D is unresolved. V lost 3 bases to trimming and J lost 4 bases, with 10 bases between them. The CDR3 loop spans 13 amino acids. Germline assignment: CDR1 SGHRS and CDR2 YFSETQ.

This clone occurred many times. The CDR3, as DNA: TGTGCCAGCAGCGCCTCGGACAGGAGGGACTATGGCTACACCTTC. Encoded protein: CASSASDRRDYGYTF. The rearrangement joins TRBV9 to TRBJ1-2; 7 bases are shared with TRBD1. Germline V gene data show CDR1 as SGDLS and CDR2 as YYNGEE. V lost 3 bases and J lost 3; bases outside the gene matches: 8. The CDR3 consists of 15 residues.